This TCR beta chain was recovered during a study of blood T cell repertoires in COVID-19. The CDR3 length is 16 residues. The ends were cut back, 0 bases at V and 5 bases at J, with 16 bases in the middle. CDR1 is SGHVS and CDR2 is FNYEAQ in the germline V gene. Clones were read by immunoSEQ multiplex PCR, and TCRdb kept only the in-frame ones, dropping some. The profile shows roughly 500,000 clones, approximately 85% of them singletons. The TCR comes from a human donor in a cohort sampled during active COVID-19. The material sequenced was peripheral blood. This chain joins TRBV7-6 and TRBJ1-1; maybe TRBD1 (6 bases). The CDR3 DNA reads as TGTGCCAGCAGCTTAGCTTTCCGGGGGGCTCGAACTGAAGCTTTCTTT. Protein product: CASSLAFRGARTEAFF.